Below, 5 T cell receptor beta chains from the same sample are listed, as sequenced in a study of response to subunit inactivated influenza vaccine. One entry per CDR3 protein, called by TCRdb with MiXCR from the RT-PCR reads. The data show 710,000 or so distinct CDR3 sequences, with approximately 14% seen just once and around 10% held by the top ten. This specimen consisted of PBMCs from blood, obtained approximately 13 days after vaccination. These receptors were collected from a man in his fifties or sixties who received an inactivated influenza vaccine.

This clonotype was detected a few times. The rearrangement uses TRBV12-3 or TRBV12-4 and TRBJ1-1; D is ambiguous. Trimming pared 2 bases from V and 4 bases from J, leaving 11 bases between. CDR3 size: 14 residues. CDR3 DNA: TGTGCCAGCAGTTTAAATCGGGGTACCACTGAAGCTTTCTTT. Protein: CASSLNRGTTEAFF.

This chain uses TRBV5-1 with TRBJ2-3; D is unclear. V was cut by 1 base and J by 1 base, with 7 bases left in between. CDR3 length: 14 residues. Germline V gene data show CDR1 as SGHRS and CDR2 as YFSETQ. The CDR3: CASSLSERTDTQYF. CDR3 nucleotide sequence: TGCGCCAGCAGCTTGTCTGAACGCACAGATACGCAGTATTTT.

J is TRBJ1-2 and V is TRBV4-2; TRBD1 matches 7 bases. V was clipped by 4 bases and J by 3 bases; unmatched bases: 5. Germline V gene sequence: CDR1 LGHNA, CDR2 YNFKEQ. This CDR3 contains 14 residues. The CDR3 bases are TGTGCCAGCAGCCGAGGGGGCGCAGACTATGGCTACACCTTC. It translates to CASSRGGADYGYTF.

This clonotype was seen only a few times. This chain connects TRBV12-3 or TRBV12-4 to TRBJ1-5, with no clear D. The germline V and J ends were trimmed by 7 bases and 4 bases, with 14 bases remaining between them. The CDR3 totals 14 residues. CDR3 sequence: CASTSDGFNQPQHF. In DNA form, the CDR3 reads TGTGCCAGCACTTCGGACGGGTTTAATCAGCCCCAGCATTTT.

This clonotype was seen a handful of times. This CDR3 is CSALPQAGGDNEQFF. The CDR3 DNA is TGCAGTGCTCTCCCCCAGGCGGGGGGGGACAATGAGCAGTTCTTC. The chain couples TRBV20-1 to TRBJ2-1; 9 bases map to TRBD2. Germline V lookup: CDR1 DFQATT, CDR2 SNEGSKA (reference sequence). CDR3 length: 15 residues. V dropped 5 bases and J dropped 5; count of bases not matched to a gene: 10.